This TCR beta chain derives from a study of shared T cell receptors in the human thymus. CDR3 size: 17 residues. The ends lost 10 bases at V and 4 bases at J; junction bases unmatched: 17. Germline V gene data show CDR1 as SGHRS and CDR2 as YFSETQ. The table came from immunoSEQ multiplex PCR; TCRdb's copy has only in-frame clones and leaves some out. There are about 380,000 clones in the sample; approximately 95% occur only once, and roughly 0.021% lies in the top ten. The source material was thymocytes. J is TRBJ2-3 and V is TRBV5-1; 11 nucleotides line up with TRBD2. The sequence derives from a human donor. This CDR3 is CAAFDSGRAIWSDTQYF. For the CDR3, the DNA is TGCGCCGCGTTCGATAGCGGGAGGGCCATCTGGTCAGATACGCAGTATTTT.